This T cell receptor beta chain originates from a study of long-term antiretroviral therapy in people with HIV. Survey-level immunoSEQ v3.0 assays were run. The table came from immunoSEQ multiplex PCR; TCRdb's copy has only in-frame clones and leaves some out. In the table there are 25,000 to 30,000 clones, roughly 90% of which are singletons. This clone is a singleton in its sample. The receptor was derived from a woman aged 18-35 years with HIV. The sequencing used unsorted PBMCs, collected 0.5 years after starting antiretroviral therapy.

This CDR3 is CASSSLTGTGQETQYF. DNA of the CDR3: TGTGCCAGCAGCTCACTGACTGGGACAGGACAAGAGACCCAGTACTTC. The chain has TRBV9 and TRBJ2-5; 8 nucleotides align to TRBD1. V trimming: 4 bases; J trimming: 2 bases; junction bases outside the gene matches: 10. CDR1 is SGDLS, CDR2 YYNGEE, per germline. The CDR3 has 16 residues.